This TCR beta chain originates from a study of blood T cell repertoires in COVID-19. Assay: immunoSEQ multiplex PCR; the TCRdb copy retains only in-frame clones and omits some. The top ten hold 3.7% of the sample, which has about 170,000 clones, 85% to 90% seen once. V was pared by 2 bases and J by 0 bases, with 8 bases between. The CDR3 has 15 residues. Germline CDR1 and CDR2: LNHDA and SQIVND (reference sequence). V and J are TRBV19 and TRBJ2-1; D is uncertain. The sequence derives from a man aged 18-30 years with active or convalescent COVID-19. The sample was peripheral blood. The CDR3: CASSIQAYSYNEQFF. CDR3 bases: TGTGCCAGTAGTATACAGGCCTACTCCTACAATGAGCAGTTCTTC.